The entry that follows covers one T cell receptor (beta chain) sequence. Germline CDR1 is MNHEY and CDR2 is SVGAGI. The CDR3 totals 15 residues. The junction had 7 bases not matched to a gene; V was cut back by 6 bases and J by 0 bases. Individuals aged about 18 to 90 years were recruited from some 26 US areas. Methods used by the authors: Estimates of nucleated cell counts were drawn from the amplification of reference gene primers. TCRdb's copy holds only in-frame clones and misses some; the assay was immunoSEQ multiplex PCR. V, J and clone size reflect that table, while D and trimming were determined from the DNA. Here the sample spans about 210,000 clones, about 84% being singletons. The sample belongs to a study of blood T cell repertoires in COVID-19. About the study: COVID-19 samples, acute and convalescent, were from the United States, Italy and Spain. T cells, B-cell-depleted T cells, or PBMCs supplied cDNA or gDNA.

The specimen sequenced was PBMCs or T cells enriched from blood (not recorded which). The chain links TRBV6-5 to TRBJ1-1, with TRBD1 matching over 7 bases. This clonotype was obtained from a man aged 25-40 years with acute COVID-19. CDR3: CASRPTGTVNTEAFF. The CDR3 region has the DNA TGTGCCAGCAGACCGACCGGGACAGTGAACACTGAAGCTTTCTTT.